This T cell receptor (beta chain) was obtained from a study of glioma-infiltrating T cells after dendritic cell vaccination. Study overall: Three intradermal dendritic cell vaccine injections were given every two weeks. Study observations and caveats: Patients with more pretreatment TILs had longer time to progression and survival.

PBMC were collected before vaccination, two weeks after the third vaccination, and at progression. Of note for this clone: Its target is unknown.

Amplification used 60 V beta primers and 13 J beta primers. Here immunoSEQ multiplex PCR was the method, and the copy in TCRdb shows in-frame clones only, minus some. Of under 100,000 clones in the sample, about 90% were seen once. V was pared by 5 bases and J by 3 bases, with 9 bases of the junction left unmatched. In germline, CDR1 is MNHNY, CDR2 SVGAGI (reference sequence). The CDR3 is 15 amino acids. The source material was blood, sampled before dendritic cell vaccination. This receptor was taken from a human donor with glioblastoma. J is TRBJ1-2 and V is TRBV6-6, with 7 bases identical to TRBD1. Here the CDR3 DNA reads TGTGCCAGCAGTAACCCCCGGGACAGCTACTATGGCTACACCTTC. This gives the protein CASSNPRDSYYGYTF.